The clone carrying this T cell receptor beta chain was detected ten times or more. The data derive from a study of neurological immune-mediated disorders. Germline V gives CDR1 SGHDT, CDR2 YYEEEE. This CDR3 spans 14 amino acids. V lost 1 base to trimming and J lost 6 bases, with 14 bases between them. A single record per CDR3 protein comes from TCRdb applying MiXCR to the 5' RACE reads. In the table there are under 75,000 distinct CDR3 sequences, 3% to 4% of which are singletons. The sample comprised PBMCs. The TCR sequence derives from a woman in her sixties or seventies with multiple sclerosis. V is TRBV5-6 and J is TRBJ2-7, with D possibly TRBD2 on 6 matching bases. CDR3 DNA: TGTGCCAGCAGCTTGATCCGGAGGGGTAGCGAGCAGTACTTC. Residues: CASSLIRRGSEQYF. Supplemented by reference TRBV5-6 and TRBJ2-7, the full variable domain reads DAGVTQSPTHLIKTRGQQVTLRCSPKSGHDTVSWYQQALGQGPQFIFQYYEEEERQRGNFPDRFSGHQFPNYSSELNVNALLLGDSALYLCASSLIRRGSEQYFGPGTRLTVT.